The 21 T cell receptor beta chains below come from one sample, sequenced in a study of T cell changes during pregnancy in multiple sclerosis. Sequencing used immunoSEQ multiplex PCR; TCRdb keeps in-frame clones, though not all of them. Here the sample spans 65,000 to 75,000 clones, approximately 93% being singletons. The sample in question was peripheral blood, obtained in the second trimester of pregnancy. The receptors here all came from a female donor with multiple sclerosis, enrolled in a pregnancy study.

The chain carries TRBV25-1 and TRBJ2-1, with D unclear. Germline CDR1 and CDR2: MGHDK and SYGVNS. CDR3 length: 14 residues. The germline V and J ends were trimmed by 7 bases and 0 bases, with 10 bases remaining between them. The CDR3 DNA sequence: TGTGCCAGCACCGGTTTTAGCTCCTACAATGAGCAGTTCTTC. This sequence encodes CASTGFSSYNEQFF.

This clone was seen more than once but under ten times. This chain joins TRBV5-6 and TRBJ1-5, with a possible D match to TRBD1 (6 bases). The CDR3 contains 16 residues. Germline values: CDR1 SGHDT, CDR2 YYEEEE. The V end was cut by 3 bases, the J end by 5 bases, with 18 bases between. Here the CDR3 DNA reads TGTGCCAGCAGCTCTCCCGGGACAACGGGCGATCAGCCCCAGCATTTT. Translated: CASSSPGTTGDQPQHF.

The rearrangement joins TRBV6-5 to TRBJ2-1; the D gene is possibly TRBD2 (5 bases). CDR1 MNHEY and CDR2 SVGAGI come from the germline V gene. This CDR3 has 15 residues. V was trimmed by 0 bases and J by 5 bases, leaving 11 bases between them. The CDR3 nucleotides read TGTGCCAGCAGTTACTCGCGGGCTGGAAACAATGAGCAGTTCTTC. It codes for CASSYSRAGNNEQFF.

This rearrangement joins TRBV6-6 to TRBJ1-5; the match to TRBD1 covers 9 bases. The CDR3 has 16 amino acids. Germline-derived CDR1 and CDR2 are MNHNY and SVGAGI (reference sequence). With 6 bases clipped from V and 2 bases from J, the junction kept 8 bases outside the gene matches. The CDR3 DNA is TGTGCCAGCAGCCCCCGGACAGGGGTTGGCAATCAGCCCCAGCATTTT. Translating it yields CASSPRTGVGNQPQHF.

This chain joins TRBV7-3 and TRBJ2-2, with D possibly being TRBD2 (6 bases). The CDR3 has 18 residues. Trimming stripped 4 bases from V and 0 bases from J, with 18 bases between. Germline values: CDR1 SGHTA, CDR2 FQGTGA. The CDR3 DNA reads TGTGCCAGCAGCTCCCCCGCGGGCGGGGCCACGAACACCGGGGAGCTGTTTTTT. It yields the protein CASSSPAGGATNTGELFF.

The genes are TRBV4-2 and TRBJ2-7, with 9 positions matching TRBD2. This CDR3 spans 17 amino acids. V gave up 1 base and J gave up 2 bases; unmatched junction bases: 9. The germline V gene has CDR1 LGHNA and CDR2 YNFKEQ. The CDR3 spells CASSQGRSGSLPYEQYF. In nucleotides, the CDR3 is TGTGCCAGCAGCCAAGGACGTAGCGGGAGCCTACCCTACGAGCAGTACTTC.

V is TRBV7-6 and J is TRBJ2-7; 8 positions match TRBD1. Trimming at V came to 6 bases and at J to 3 bases, leaving 4 bases not matched to a gene. Germline assignment: CDR1 SGHVS and CDR2 FNYEAQ. The CDR3 runs 13 residues. CDR3 nucleotides: TGTGCCAGCAGTGGACAGGGTATCTACGAGCAGTACTTC. Its translation is CASSGQGIYEQYF.

In its sample, this clone was seen once. V usage is TRBV7-3 and J usage is TRBJ2-1, with a weak D call TRBD1 (5 bases). Germline-derived CDR1 and CDR2 are SGHTA and FQGTGA. The V gene lost 2 bases and the J gene lost 7 bases, with 12 bases spanning the gap. The CDR3 length is 14 residues. The CDR3 coding sequence is TGTGCCAGCAGCTTAGGGGTCAGGGCTAATGAGCAGTTCTTC. This encodes CASSLGVRANEQFF.

This clone was observed a single time. The chain carries TRBV11-2 and TRBJ2-6; maybe TRBD1 (5 bases). In germline, CDR1 is SGHAT, CDR2 FQNNGV. The CDR3 totals 16 residues. Trimming left V 3 bases short and J 0 bases short, with 9 bases between. In DNA, the CDR3 is TGTGCCAGCAGCTTGACAGCGCGCTCTGGGGCCAACGTCCTGACTTTC. It translates to CASSLTARSGANVLTF.

The V call is TRBV27, the J call TRBJ2-7, with 12 bases aligning to TRBD1. The CDR3 contains 14 residues. CDR1 MNHEY and CDR2 SMNVEV come from the germline V gene (reference sequence). V shed 7 bases and J 6 bases; nucleotides not matched to a gene: 7. The CDR3 loop reads CASKAGTGGSEQYF. DNA of the CDR3: TGTGCCAGCAAAGCCGGGACAGGGGGCTCCGAGCAGTACTTC.

This sequence joins TRBV5-1 and TRBJ2-7; 7 nucleotides line up with TRBD1. V dropped 7 bases and J dropped 2; count of bases not matched to a gene: 6. This CDR3 comprises 13 residues. Germline loops: CDR1 SGHRS, CDR2 YFSETQ. CDR3 sequence (DNA): TGCGCCAGCTCCCGGGGACAGACCTACGAGCAGTACTTC. Its translation is CASSRGQTYEQYF.

J is TRBJ1-2 and V is TRBV6-5, with D perhaps TRBD1 (6 bases). The V end was cut by 6 bases, the J end by 7 bases, with 18 bases between. This CDR3 contains 14 residues. CDR1 and CDR2 (germline): MNHEY, SVGAGI. The CDR3 DNA reads TGTGCCAGCAGCAAACAGGGTGGTTCGAGTGGCTACACCTTC. The encoded protein is CASSKQGGSSGYTF.

The V call is TRBV7-9, the J call TRBJ1-2, with 7 nucleotides matching TRBD1. This CDR3 comprises 14 residues. Looked up from germline, CDR1 is SEHNR and CDR2 is FQNEAQ (reference sequence). Unmatched junction bases numbered 10, after V lost 4 bases and J lost 8 bases. The CDR3 sequence: CASSSVEGARGYTF. CDR3 in DNA: TGTGCCAGCAGCTCTGTGGAGGGGGCAAGAGGCTACACCTTC.

CDR3 in amino acids: CASSTTGWGLSEKLFF. The CDR3, as DNA: TGTGCCAGCAGTACTACAGGATGGGGACTAAGTGAAAAACTGTTTTTT. V is TRBV28 and J is TRBJ1-4, with D possibly being TRBD1 (5 bases). The germline CDR1 and CDR2 sequences are MDHEN and SYDVKM. The CDR3 runs 16 residues. V lost 5 bases and J 7 bases, leaving 20 bases between the germline ends.

The chain uses TRBV4-1 and TRBJ1-2; 8 bases agree with TRBD1. Germline CDR1 MGHRA, CDR2 YSYEKL. The CDR3 runs to 16 residues. V lost 0 bases, J lost 4 bases, and 7 bases stayed unmatched. CDR3 bases: TGCGCCAGCAGCCAAGACCACGGACAGGGCGCCTATGGCTACACCTTC. Encoded protein: CASSQDHGQGAYGYTF.

The rearrangement joins TRBV9 to TRBJ1-5, with 7 bases identical to TRBD1. Germline-derived CDR1 and CDR2 are SGDLS and YYNGEE. The trim removed 0 bases at V and 3 bases at J, leaving 3 bases unmatched. The CDR3 is made up of 15 amino acids. This CDR3 is CASSVEGADNQPQHF. CDR3 in DNA: TGTGCCAGCAGCGTAGAGGGGGCTGACAATCAGCCCCAGCATTTT.

This chain uses TRBV25-1 with TRBJ2-3; 8 positions agree with TRBD2. This CDR3 is built from 17 residues. The V gene's germline CDR1 is MGHDK and CDR2 SYGVNS. V dropped 6 bases and J dropped 1; count of bases not matched to a gene: 12. The CDR3 reads CASSLIGGALRTDTQYF. The CDR3 nucleotides are TGTGCCAGCAGCCTCATCGGGGGGGCCCTCCGCACAGATACGCAGTATTTT.

The chain carries TRBV6-5 and TRBJ2-1, with 9 bases that match TRBD2. V shed 6 bases and J 6 bases; nucleotides not matched to a gene: 9. Looked up from germline, CDR1 is MNHEY and CDR2 is SVGAGI. The CDR3 is 15 residues long. CDR3 amino acids: CASRTGTSTGNEQFF. CDR3 DNA sequence: TGTGCCAGCAGGACCGGGACTAGCACGGGCAATGAGCAGTTCTTC.

The chain joins TRBV2 to TRBJ1-1; 7 nucleotides agree with TRBD1. Germline assignment: CDR1 SNHLY and CDR2 FYNNEI. With 4 bases clipped from V and 6 bases from J, the junction kept 2 bases outside the gene matches. The CDR3 runs 12 residues. CDR3 sequence: CASSGQGPEAFF. CDR3 DNA sequence: TGTGCCAGCAGTGGACAGGGCCCTGAAGCTTTCTTT.

The chain is built from TRBV19 and TRBJ2-7; weak D call: TRBD1 (6 bases). Germline-derived CDR1 and CDR2 are LNHDA and SQIVND (reference sequence). Trimming stripped 5 bases from V and 3 bases from J, with 14 bases between. CDR3 size: 14 residues. The CDR3 reads CASSYEQGGYEQYF. The DNA for the CDR3 is TGTGCCAGTAGTTACGAACAGGGTGGCTACGAGCAGTACTTC. The full variable domain, with the rest looked up from reference TRBV19 and TRBJ2-7, is DGGITQSPKYLFRKEGQNVTLSCEQNLNHDAMYWYRQDPGQGLRLIYYSQIVNDFQKGDIAEGYSVSREKKESFPLTVTSAQKNPTAFYLCASSYEQGGYEQYFGPGTRLTVT.

The chain couples TRBV7-2 to TRBJ2-1, with 13 nucleotides matching TRBD2. This CDR3 comprises 15 residues. The ends lost 5 bases at V and 9 bases at J; junction bases unmatched: 7. CDR1 is SGHTA and CDR2 is FQGNSA in the germline V gene. The CDR3 region has the DNA TGTGCCAGCAGCACGGGACTAGCGGGGTTAATTGAGCAGTTCTTC. Translated, it gives CASSTGLAGLIEQFF. The full variable domain, in which reference TRBV7-2 and TRBJ2-1 provide the parts outside the CDR3, is GAGVSQSPSNKVTEKGKDVELRCDPISGHTALYWYRQSLGQGLEFLIYFQGNSAPDKSGLPSDRFSAERTGGSVSTLTIQRTQQEDSAVYLCASSTGLAGLIEQFFGPGTRLTVL.